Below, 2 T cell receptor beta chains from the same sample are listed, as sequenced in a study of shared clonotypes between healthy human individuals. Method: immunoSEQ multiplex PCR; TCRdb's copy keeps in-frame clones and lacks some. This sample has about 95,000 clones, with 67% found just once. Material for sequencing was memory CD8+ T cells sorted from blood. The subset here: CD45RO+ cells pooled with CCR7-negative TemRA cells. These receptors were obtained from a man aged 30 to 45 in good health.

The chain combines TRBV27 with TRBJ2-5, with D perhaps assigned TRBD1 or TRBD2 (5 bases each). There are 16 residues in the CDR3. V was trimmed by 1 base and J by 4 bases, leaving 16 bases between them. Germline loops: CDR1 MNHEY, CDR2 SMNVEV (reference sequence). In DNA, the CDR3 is TGTGCCAGCAGTTTATTCGTCCCCGTTGGGGGAGAGACCCAGTACTTC. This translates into CASSLFVPVGGETQYF.

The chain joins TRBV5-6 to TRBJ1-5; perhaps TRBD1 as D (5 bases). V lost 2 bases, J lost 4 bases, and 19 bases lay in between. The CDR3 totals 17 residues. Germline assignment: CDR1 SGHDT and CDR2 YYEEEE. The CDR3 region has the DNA TGTGCCAGCAGCTTTCGGCCACCGAGGGGCACTAATCAGCCCCAGCATTTT. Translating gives CASSFRPPRGTNQPQHF.